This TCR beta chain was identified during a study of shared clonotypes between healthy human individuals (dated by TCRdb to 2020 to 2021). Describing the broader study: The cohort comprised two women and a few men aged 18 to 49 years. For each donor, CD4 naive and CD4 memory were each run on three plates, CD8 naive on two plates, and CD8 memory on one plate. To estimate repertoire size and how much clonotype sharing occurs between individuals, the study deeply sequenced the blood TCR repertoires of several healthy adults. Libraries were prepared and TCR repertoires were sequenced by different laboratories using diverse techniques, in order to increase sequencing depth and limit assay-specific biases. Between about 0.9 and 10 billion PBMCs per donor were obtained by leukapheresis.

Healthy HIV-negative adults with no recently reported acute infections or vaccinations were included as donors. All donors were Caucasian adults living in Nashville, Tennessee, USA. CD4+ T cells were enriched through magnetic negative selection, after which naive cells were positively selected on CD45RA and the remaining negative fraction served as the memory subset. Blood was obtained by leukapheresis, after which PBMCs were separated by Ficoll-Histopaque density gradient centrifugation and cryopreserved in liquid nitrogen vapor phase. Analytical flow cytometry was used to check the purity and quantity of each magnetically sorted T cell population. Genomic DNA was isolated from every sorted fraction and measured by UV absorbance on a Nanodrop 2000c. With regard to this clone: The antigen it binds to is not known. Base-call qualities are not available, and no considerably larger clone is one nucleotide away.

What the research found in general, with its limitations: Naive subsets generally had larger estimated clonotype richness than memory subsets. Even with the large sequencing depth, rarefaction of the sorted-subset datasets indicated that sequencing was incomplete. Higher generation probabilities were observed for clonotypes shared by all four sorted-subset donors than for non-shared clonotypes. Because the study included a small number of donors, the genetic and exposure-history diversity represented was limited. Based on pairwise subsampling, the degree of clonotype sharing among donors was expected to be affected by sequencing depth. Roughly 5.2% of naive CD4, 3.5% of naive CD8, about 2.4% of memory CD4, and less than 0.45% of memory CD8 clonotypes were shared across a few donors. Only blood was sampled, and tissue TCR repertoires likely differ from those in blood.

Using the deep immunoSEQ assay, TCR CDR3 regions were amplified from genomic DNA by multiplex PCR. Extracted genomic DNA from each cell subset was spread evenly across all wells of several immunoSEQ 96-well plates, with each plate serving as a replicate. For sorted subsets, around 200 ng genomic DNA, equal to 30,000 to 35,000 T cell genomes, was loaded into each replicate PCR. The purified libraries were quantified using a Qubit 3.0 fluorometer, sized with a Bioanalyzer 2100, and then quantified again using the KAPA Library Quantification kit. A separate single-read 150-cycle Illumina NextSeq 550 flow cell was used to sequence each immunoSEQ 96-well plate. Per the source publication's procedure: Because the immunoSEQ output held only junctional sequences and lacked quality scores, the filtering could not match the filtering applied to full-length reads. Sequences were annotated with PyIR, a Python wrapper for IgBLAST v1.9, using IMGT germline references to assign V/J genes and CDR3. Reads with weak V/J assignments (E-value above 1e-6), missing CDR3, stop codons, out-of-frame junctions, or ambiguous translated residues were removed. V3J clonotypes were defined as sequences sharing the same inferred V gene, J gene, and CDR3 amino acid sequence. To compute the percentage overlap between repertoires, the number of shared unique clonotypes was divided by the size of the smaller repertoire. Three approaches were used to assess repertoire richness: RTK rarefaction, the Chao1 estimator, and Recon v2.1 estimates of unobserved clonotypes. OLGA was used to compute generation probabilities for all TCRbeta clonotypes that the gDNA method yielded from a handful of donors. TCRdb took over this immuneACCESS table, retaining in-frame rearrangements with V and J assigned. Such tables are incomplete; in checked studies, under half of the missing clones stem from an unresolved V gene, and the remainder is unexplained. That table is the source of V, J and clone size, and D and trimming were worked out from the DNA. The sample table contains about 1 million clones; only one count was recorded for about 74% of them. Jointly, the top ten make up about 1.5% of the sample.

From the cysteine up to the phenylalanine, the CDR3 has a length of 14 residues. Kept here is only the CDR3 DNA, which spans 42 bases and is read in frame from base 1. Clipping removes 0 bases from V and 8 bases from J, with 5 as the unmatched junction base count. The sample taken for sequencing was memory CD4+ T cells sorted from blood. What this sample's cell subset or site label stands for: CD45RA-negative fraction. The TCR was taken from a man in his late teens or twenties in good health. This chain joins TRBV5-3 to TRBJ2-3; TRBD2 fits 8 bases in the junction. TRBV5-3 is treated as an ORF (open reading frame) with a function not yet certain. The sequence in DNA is TGTGCCAGAAGCTTGGGGACTAGCACTTTTACGCAGTATTTT. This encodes CARSLGTSTFTQYF.